Sequencing of this T cell receptor (beta chain) was carried out in a study of T-cell memory formation after mild COVID-19. This clonotype appeared many times. Germline V CDR1 and CDR2: KGHSH, LQKENI. Trimming left V 0 bases short and J 2 bases short, with 8 bases between. The CDR3 contains 14 residues. One entry per CDR3 protein, called by TCRdb with MiXCR from the 5' RACE reads. The sample lists about 110,000 distinct CDR3 sequences, about 18% occurring once. Input material: PBMCs or a T cell subset sorted from them (not recorded which). The chain links TRBV18 to TRBJ2-7; D is ambiguous. The receptor comes from an adult woman who had mild COVID-19 (a few samples of this study predate the infection). Cell type and time point are not known. The CDR3 loop is CASSPPKHPYEQYF. CDR3 DNA: TGTGCCAGCTCACCACCCAAACATCCCTACGAGCAGTACTTC.